Given below is one T cell receptor beta chain in context. Its antigen remains unknown. Generated by immunoSEQ multiplex PCR, the TCRdb table keeps only in-frame clones and is missing some. The sample has under 100,000 clones, roughly 84% seen once; the top ten hold 9.5% to 13%. This entry is derived from a study of cytomegalovirus exposure and HLA in healthy donors. Germline V gene lookup returns CDR1 WNHNN and CDR2 SYGVQD (reference sequence). V dropped 0 bases and J dropped 0; count of bases not matched to a gene: 6. The CDR3 length is 17 residues. Overall study findings and caveats: Clusters of TCRs from the first cohort tended to co-occur in the approximately 120 validation repertoires (as a later analysis found). The classifier reportedly diagnosed cytomegalovirus status with high sensitivity and specificity. TCR sequences were mostly rare, though some public TCRs occurred in many donors.

The donors formed part of the 120-subject validation cohort, distinct from the roughly 620-subject first cohort. The gene calls are TRBV10-1 and TRBJ2-7, with 9 bases matching TRBD2. Input material: PBMCs. This TCR was sampled from a woman under 30 in good health and CMV-seropositive. The CDR3 loop is CASSESRLAVSSYEQYF. In nucleotides, the CDR3 is TGCGCCAGCAGTGAGTCTAGACTAGCGGTGAGCTCCTACGAGCAGTACTTC.